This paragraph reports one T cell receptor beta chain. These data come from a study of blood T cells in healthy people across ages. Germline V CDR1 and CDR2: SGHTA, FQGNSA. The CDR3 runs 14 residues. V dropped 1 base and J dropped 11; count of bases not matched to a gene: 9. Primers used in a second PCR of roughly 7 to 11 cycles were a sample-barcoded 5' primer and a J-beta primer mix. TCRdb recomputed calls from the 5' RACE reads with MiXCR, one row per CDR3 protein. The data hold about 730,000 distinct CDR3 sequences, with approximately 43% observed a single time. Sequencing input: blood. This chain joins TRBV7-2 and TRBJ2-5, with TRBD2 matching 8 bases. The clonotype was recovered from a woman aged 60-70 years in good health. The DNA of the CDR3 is TGTGCCAGCAGCTTAGGGACTAGCACGACATTGCAGTACTTC. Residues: CASSLGTSTTLQYF.